A selection of T cell receptor beta chains follows, all from one sample in a study of blood T cell repertoires in COVID-19. Profiling relied on immunoSEQ multiplex PCR, and the TCRdb table lists in-frame clones only, not all of them. Of about 120,000 clones in the sample, about 79% are singletons; the top ten hold 2.3%. Sequencing was carried out using peripheral blood. Receptor source: a man aged 70-80 years with acute or convalescent COVID-19. The CDR3 runs from the conserved cysteine through the conserved F or W.

J gene: TRBJ2-3
V gene: TRBV3-1/TRBV3-2
CDR3 length: 16
CDR3 protein: CASSPLAGGHTDTQYF

J gene: TRBJ1-2
V gene: TRBV18
CDR3 length: 17
CDR3 protein: CASSRDRVLGANYGYTF

J gene: TRBJ1-2
V gene: TRBV29-1
CDR3 length: 11
CDR3 protein: CSVAGTGLLFF

J gene: TRBJ1-2
V gene: TRBV7-9
CDR3 length: 15
CDR3 protein: CASSLWDRADYGYTF

J gene: TRBJ2-1
V gene: TRBV6-5
CDR3 length: 15
CDR3 protein: CASSYSRGAGHEQFF

J gene: TRBJ2-3
V gene: TRBV6-1
CDR3 length: 14
CDR3 protein: CASSEGAEPNTQYF

J gene: TRBJ2-3
V gene: TRBV5-1
CDR3 length: 14
CDR3 protein: CASTFSGAGDTQYF

J gene: TRBJ1-5
V gene: TRBV10-3
CDR3 length: 15
CDR3 protein: CASSYGDSVNQPQHF

J gene: TRBJ1-4
V gene: TRBV7-2
CDR3 length: 15
CDR3 protein: CASKGERGTNEKLFF

J gene: TRBJ1-2
V gene: TRBV5-4
CDR3 length: 16
CDR3 protein: CASSPGGRPSIYGYTF

J gene: TRBJ1-2
V gene: TRBV5-4
CDR3 length: 14
CDR3 protein: CASSAEGRNYGYTF

J gene: TRBJ1-2
V gene: TRBV3-1/TRBV3-2
CDR3 length: 14
CDR3 protein: CASRRTGGNYGYTF

J gene: TRBJ1-4
V gene: TRBV18
CDR3 length: 16
CDR3 protein: CASSPLQGSNNEKLFF

J gene: TRBJ1-6
V gene: TRBV7-9
CDR3 length: 14
CDR3 protein: CASSLAQGHSPLHF

J gene: TRBJ1-1
V gene: TRBV19
CDR3 length: 13
CDR3 protein: CASSMVPGGQAFF

J gene: TRBJ1-2
V gene: TRBV19
CDR3 length: 13
CDR3 protein: CASSTQGDYGYTF

J gene: TRBJ2-5
V gene: TRBV9
CDR3 length: 16
CDR3 protein: CASSVGLADVGETQYF

J gene: TRBJ1-6
V gene: TRBV6-5
CDR3 length: 15
CDR3 protein: CASTGQGLHNSPLHF

J gene: TRBJ1-6
V gene: TRBV5-4
CDR3 length: 16
CDR3 protein: CASSSPSSSYNSPLHF

J gene: TRBJ1-1
V gene: TRBV14
CDR3 length: 13
CDR3 protein: CASSLQYNTEAFF

J gene: TRBJ2-7
V gene: TRBV3-1/TRBV3-2
CDR3 length: 15
CDR3 protein: CASSQDPGKTYEQYF

J gene: TRBJ1-1
V gene: TRBV18
CDR3 length: 16
CDR3 protein: CASSPRQGRAGTEAFF

J gene: TRBJ2-7
V gene: TRBV6-5
CDR3 length: 15
CDR3 protein: CASSSGPPGEREQYF

J gene: TRBJ2-5
V gene: TRBV29-1
CDR3 length: 12
CDR3 protein: CSVNRDGETQYF

J gene: TRBJ2-1
V gene: TRBV7-2
CDR3 length: 15
CDR3 protein: CASSLFSGEYNEQFF

J gene: TRBJ1-5
V gene: TRBV5-1
CDR3 length: 15
CDR3 protein: CASSLGVGGYQPQHF

J gene: TRBJ2-7
V gene: TRBV19
CDR3 length: 16
CDR3 protein: CASSTQRDRGAYEQYF

J gene: TRBJ2-1
V gene: TRBV10-3
CDR3 length: 15
CDR3 protein: CATSGGPLTYNEQFF

J gene: TRBJ1-5
V gene: TRBV6-1
CDR3 length: 13
CDR3 protein: CASSELSREPQHF

J gene: TRBJ2-7
V gene: TRBV29-1
CDR3 length: 16
CDR3 protein: CSVEGVGEDGFYEQYF

J gene: TRBJ1-2
V gene: TRBV7-3
CDR3 length: 12
CDR3 protein: CASSSGGYGYTF

J gene: TRBJ2-3
V gene: TRBV9
CDR3 length: 18
CDR3 protein: CASSVAGGGGISTDTQYF

J gene: TRBJ2-5
V gene: TRBV7-2
CDR3 length: 14
CDR3 protein: CASSLKIGKGGQYF

J gene: TRBJ1-4
V gene: TRBV6-1
CDR3 length: 15
CDR3 protein: CASSEAWGQGKKLFF

J gene: TRBJ1-5
V gene: TRBV24-1
CDR3 length: 15
CDR3 protein: CATSDGDRGTQPQHF

J gene: TRBJ2-5
V gene: TRBV6-6
CDR3 length: 11
CDR3 protein: CASSRQETQYF

J gene: TRBJ2-7
V gene: TRBV5-1
CDR3 length: 14
CDR3 protein: CASSFLAGSYEQYF

J gene: TRBJ1-5
V gene: TRBV23-1
CDR3 length: 20
CDR3 protein: CASSQSLFRGRGFSNQPQHF

J gene: TRBJ2-2
V gene: TRBV5-1
CDR3 length: 16
CDR3 protein: CASSLGSGASTGELFF

J gene: TRBJ1-6
V gene: TRBV3-1/TRBV3-2
CDR3 length: 16
CDR3 protein: CASSQPAGGNNSPLHF

J gene: TRBJ1-2
V gene: TRBV2
CDR3 length: 13
CDR3 protein: CASEAGLDYGYTF

J gene: TRBJ2-4
V gene: TRBV6-2/TRBV6-3
CDR3 length: 16
CDR3 protein: CASTPGGSRAKNIQYF

J gene: TRBJ1-6
V gene: TRBV11-2
CDR3 length: 15
CDR3 protein: CASSAGQIYNSPLHF

J gene: TRBJ2-1
V gene: TRBV5-1
CDR3 length: 15
CDR3 protein: CASSLGTGFDNEQFF

J gene: TRBJ1-6
V gene: TRBV7-2
CDR3 length: 18
CDR3 protein: CASSSRIRGSSYNSPLHF

J gene: TRBJ2-7
V gene: TRBV5-1
CDR3 length: 14
CDR3 protein: CASSLQGAIYEQYF

J gene: TRBJ1-1
V gene: TRBV20-1
CDR3 length: 11
CDR3 protein: CSAPTYTEAFF

J gene: TRBJ1-4
V gene: TRBV6-5
CDR3 length: 15
CDR3 protein: CASSYAGQGNEKLFF

J gene: TRBJ2-7
V gene: TRBV19
CDR3 length: 13
CDR3 protein: CASSIARDYEQYF

J gene: TRBJ2-7
V gene: TRBV9
CDR3 length: 12
CDR3 protein: CASSKQGVEQYF

J gene: TRBJ2-3
V gene: TRBV5-6
CDR3 length: 15
CDR3 protein: CASSPGTSGTDTQYF

J gene: TRBJ1-2
V gene: TRBV19
CDR3 length: 16
CDR3 protein: CASRRDRDRVLSGYTF

J gene: TRBJ2-1
V gene: TRBV7-2
CDR3 length: 13
CDR3 protein: CASSTGFAGEQFF

J gene: TRBJ1-1
V gene: TRBV29-1
CDR3 length: 13
CDR3 protein: CSVGGQMNTEAFF